This T cell receptor (beta chain) was recorded in a study of blood T cell repertoires in COVID-19. Overall study context: Sites across the United States, Italy and Spain contributed samples from acute and convalescent COVID-19. The analysed material was cDNA or gDNA that came from T cells, B-cell-depleted T cells, or PBMCs.

This CDR3 has 15 amino acids. Trimming cost V 4 bases and J 5 bases; bases outside gene matches: 3. The germline V gene has CDR1 SEHNR and CDR2 FQNEAQ (reference sequence). Methods used by the authors: Reference gene primers were amplified, and this amplification served to estimate nucleated cell counts. Using immunoSEQ multiplex PCR, the repertoire was profiled, and TCRdb retains in-frame clones only, with some absent. Clonal size and the V and J genes are those of that table, whereas D and trimming came from the DNA. The sample gives a few hundred thousand clones, approximately 90% of which show up once; 3% is in the top ten.

The sequencing sample was made of peripheral blood. The TCR comes from a woman aged 25 to 39 with active or convalescent COVID-19. The chain has TRBV7-9 and TRBJ2-2, with 11 bases fitting TRBD1. CDR3 sequence (DNA): TGTGCCAGCAGCTACCGGGACAGGGGGACCGGGGAGCTGTTTTTT. This gives the protein CASSYRDRGTGELFF. The entire variable domain, with the rest obtained from reference TRBV7-9 and TRBJ2-2, is as follows: DTGVSQNPRHKITKRGQNVTFRCDPISEHNRLYWYRQTLGQGPEFLTYFQNEAQLEKSRLLSDRFSAERPKGSFSTLEIQRTEQGDSAMYLCASSYRDRGTGELFFGEGSRLTVL.